These 31 T cell receptor beta chains were sequenced from one sample in a study of T cell responses to AZD1222 COVID-19 vaccine. Assay used: immunoSEQ multiplex PCR; TCRdb lists only in-frame clones, some missing. The sample records tens of thousands of clones, about 88% being singletons. Sequencing was performed on peripheral blood, taken 28 days after the second AZD1222 dose. These TCRs come from an adult who received the AZD1222 COVID-19 vaccine.

The chain carries TRBV4-1 and TRBJ1-1; D unclear. Deletions cut 1 base from V and 7 bases from J, with 10 bases between. The CDR3 has 13 amino acids. Germline-derived CDR1 and CDR2 are MGHRA and YSYEKL. CDR3 protein: CASSQVEGNEAFF. In DNA, the CDR3 is TGCGCCAGCAGCCAAGTGGAGGGAAATGAAGCTTTCTTT.

The V gene is TRBV11-3, the J gene TRBJ1-1, with TRBD1 as a possible D gene (6 bases). Germline CDR1 reads SGHNT; CDR2 reads YENEEA. This CDR3 spans 17 amino acids. Trimming cost V 1 base and J 1 base, with 16 bases left between them. The CDR3 nucleotides are TGTGCCAGCAGCTTAGGTGTGGGGGCCGCCTCGAACACTGAAGCTTTCTTT. Its translation: CASSLGVGAASNTEAFF.

CDR3 protein: CATSSRAGDSPLHF. CDR3 in DNA: TGTGCCACCAGCAGCCGGGCTGGAGATTCACCCCTCCACTTT. The chain links TRBV15 to TRBJ1-6; no definite D call. The V gene's germline CDR1 is LNHNV and CDR2 YYDKDF (reference sequence). The CDR3 totals 14 residues. Trimming cost V 3 bases and J 8 bases, with 11 bases left between them.

This chain links TRBV19 with TRBJ1-5; 7 nucleotides align to TRBD1. From germline, CDR1 is LNHDA and CDR2 SQIVND (reference sequence). The V and J ends lost 11 bases and 6 bases, in that order; junction bases with no gene match: 10. The CDR3 spans 13 residues. In DNA, the CDR3 is TGTGCCGGTTCCGGGACAGTGGGTCAGCCCCAGCATTTT. It specifies CAGSGTVGQPQHF. Filled out from reference TRBV19 and TRBJ1-5, the complete variable domain reads DGGITQSPKYLFRKEGQNVTLSCEQNLNHDAMYWYRQDPGQGLRLIYYSQIVNDFQKGDIAEGYSVSREKKESFPLTVTSAQKNPTAFYLCAGSGTVGQPQHFGDGTRLSIL.

This clone was seen once. The chain combines TRBV5-6 with TRBJ2-7; TRBD1 matches at 7 bases. V shed 4 bases and J 3 bases; nucleotides not matched to a gene: 4. Germline assignment: CDR1 SGHDT and CDR2 YYEEEE. The CDR3 length is 13 residues. The CDR3 DNA is TGTGCCAGCAGCGGTGACAGGGTCTACGAGCAGTACTTC. This sequence encodes CASSGDRVYEQYF.

The rearrangement joins TRBV7-9 to TRBJ2-3; TRBD1 is a possible D gene (6 bases). Germline CDR1 reads SEHNR; CDR2 reads FQNEAQ (reference sequence). V was shortened by 10 bases and J by 0 bases, with 11 bases between the two germline ends. The CDR3 runs to 13 residues. The chain's CDR3 is CAKKDSSTDTQYF. DNA of the CDR3: TGTGCCAAAAAGGACAGCAGCACAGATACGCAGTATTTT.

The chain employs TRBV7-2 and TRBJ2-5, with TRBD1 matching over 7 bases. V dropped 6 bases and J dropped 0; count of bases not matched to a gene: 10. The CDR3 length is 16 residues. The germline CDR1 and CDR2 sequences are SGHTA and FQGNSA. CDR3 nucleotide sequence: TGTGCCAGCAGACCTACTGGGACAGCGTACCAAGAGACCCAGTACTTC. Translating gives CASRPTGTAYQETQYF.

J is TRBJ1-1 and V is TRBV5-5; tentatively, D is TRBD1 (6 bases). Germline V gene lookup returns CDR1 SGHKS and CDR2 YYEKEE (reference sequence). This CDR3 is 13 amino acids long. The V and J ends lost 4 bases and 9 bases respectively, with 16 bases between them. CDR3 DNA: TGTGCCAGCAGCCCCGCAGTGGGGGCCCAAGCTTTCTTT. It specifies CASSPAVGAQAFF.

The rearrangement joins TRBV7-8 to TRBJ2-2, with 7 bases that match TRBD2. The CDR3 spans 17 residues. Looked up from germline, CDR1 is SGHVS and CDR2 is FQNEAQ. V lost 5 bases, J lost 1 base, and 10 bases stayed unmatched. The CDR3 nucleotides are TGTGCCAGCAGCCTCGGGGGAGCGGGAATGAACACCGGGGAGCTGTTTTTT. Its protein is CASSLGGAGMNTGELFF. The variable domain in full, completed from reference TRBV7-8 and TRBJ2-2, reads GAGVSQSPRYKVAKRGQDVALRCDPISGHVSLFWYQQALGQGPEFLTYFQNEAQLDKSGLPSDRFFAERPEGSVSTLKIQRTQQEDSAVYLCASSLGGAGMNTGELFFGEGSRLTVL.

V and J are TRBV30 and TRBJ2-1; D ambiguous. Trimming stripped 0 bases from V and 7 bases from J, with 10 bases between. Germline CDR1 GTSNPN, CDR2 SVGIG (reference sequence). This CDR3 has 13 residues. The CDR3 DNA reads TGTGCCTGGAGTGTTGGGTTGTTTAATGAGCAGTTCTTC. Residues: CAWSVGLFNEQFF.

J is TRBJ1-6 and V is TRBV14; perhaps TRBD1 as D (6 bases). CDR1 and CDR2 (germline): SGHDN, FVKESK. V lost 6 bases to trimming and J lost 8 bases, with 14 bases between them. There are 14 residues in the CDR3. The chain's CDR3 is CASSGTGWDSPLHF. The CDR3 bases are TGTGCCAGCAGTGGCACAGGGTGGGATTCACCCCTCCACTTT.

The rearrangement links TRBV3-1 (or the pseudogene TRBV3-2) to TRBJ1-5, with TRBD1 matching 7 bases. The CDR3 loop spans 14 amino acids. Germline loops: CDR1 LGHDT, CDR2 YNNKEL (reference sequence). V gave up 1 base and J gave up 7 bases; unmatched junction bases: 4. The CDR3 reads CASSQGQGEQPQHF. The CDR3 DNA is TGTGCCAGCAGCCAAGGACAGGGAGAACAGCCCCAGCATTTT.

The chain employs TRBV9 and TRBJ2-3, with D hard to call. The V gene lost 1 base and the J gene lost 8 bases, with 14 bases spanning the gap. CDR3 size: 14 residues. Germline V CDR1 and CDR2: SGDLS, YYNGEE. The CDR3 reads CASSVQEVVGTQYF. The CDR3 DNA sequence: TGTGCCAGCAGCGTACAGGAAGTCGTAGGTACGCAGTATTTT.

Only one count was recorded for this clone. The chain is built from TRBV5-1 and TRBJ2-2; 9 bases line up with TRBD1. Losses at the gene ends were 5 bases for V and 4 bases for J; bases not matched to a gene: 6. This CDR3 region has 15 residues. Germline V gives CDR1 SGHRS, CDR2 YFSETQ. DNA for the CDR3: TGCGCCAGCAGGCCACAGGGGGCGACCACCGGGGAGCTGTTTTTT. Protein: CASRPQGATTGELFF.

V and J are TRBV19 and TRBJ1-2; D unresolved. Trimming removed 0 bases from V and 1 base from J, with 24 bases in between. Germline V lookup: CDR1 LNHDA, CDR2 SQIVND (reference sequence). This CDR3 has 20 residues. The DNA for the CDR3 is TGTGCCAGTAGTATAGACCCGGTCGATGTGGGGATTCCTTTTAACTATGGCTACACCTTC. It encodes CASSIDPVDVGIPFNYGYTF.

The chain has TRBV3-1 (or the pseudogene TRBV3-2) and TRBJ2-1; no firm D call. The CDR3 has 12 amino acids. Trimming left V 3 bases short and J 7 bases short, with 7 bases between. The germline gives CDR1 LGHDT, CDR2 YNNKEL (reference sequence). CDR3 DNA sequence: TGTGCCAGCAGCCAGTCTAGAAATGAGCAGTTCTTC. Protein: CASSQSRNEQFF.

The genes are TRBV7-6 and TRBJ1-3, with no clear D. Germline lookup yields CDR1 SGHVS and CDR2 FNYEAQ. With 0 bases removed from V and 0 bases from J, the gap between germline ends came to 9 bases. CDR3 length: 16 residues. The CDR3 nucleotides read TGTGCCAGCAGCTTAGCGCTCCCAGGCTCTGGAAACACCATATATTTT. It encodes CASSLALPGSGNTIYF.

This clone was counted only a few times. The chain employs TRBV7-3 and TRBJ1-1; D is unclear. Trimming shortened V by 5 bases and J by 2 bases, and 12 bases separated the two germline ends. Germline loops: CDR1 SGHTA, CDR2 FQGTGA. The CDR3 has 14 amino acids. Here the CDR3 reads CASSPDPTNTEAFF. The CDR3 DNA sequence: TGTGCCAGCAGCCCCGATCCAACAAACACTGAAGCTTTCTTT.

This clone was detected only a few times. The gene calls are TRBV21-1 and TRBJ2-1; whether TRBD1, the table's D call, matches the DNA was not checked. TRBV21-1 is designated a pseudogene. This CDR3 contains 17 residues. The CDR3 sequence is CASSKKFRDMPYNEQFF. The CDR3 coding sequence is TGTGCCAGCAGCAAAAAATTCCGGGACATGCCATACAATGAGCAGTTCTTC.

V and J are TRBV4-3 and TRBJ1-2; D may be TRBD1 (6 bases). Trimming left V 2 bases short and J 8 bases short, with 15 bases between. Germline loops: CDR1 LGHNA, CDR2 YSLEER. The CDR3 is 14 amino acids. CDR3 sequence: CASSQWRGAVGYTF. The CDR3, as DNA: TGCGCCAGCAGCCAATGGAGGGGGGCGGTGGGCTACACCTTC.

The rearrangement joins TRBV25-1 to TRBJ1-3; 7 bases fit TRBD1. This CDR3 comprises 14 residues. CDR1 and CDR2 from the germline V gene are MGHDK and SYGVNS. With 7 bases clipped from V and 2 bases from J, the junction kept 5 bases outside the gene matches. The CDR3 nucleotides read TGTGCCAGCATTCCGACAGGGACTGGAAACACCATATATTTT. As protein: CASIPTGTGNTIYF.

CDR3 region: CASSFSGPLSYEQYF. CDR3 DNA: TGTGCCAGCAGTTTCAGCGGGCCCCTCTCCTACGAGCAGTACTTC. The chain carries TRBV6-5 and TRBJ2-7; tentative D call: TRBD2 (6 bases). Looked up from germline, CDR1 is MNHEY and CDR2 is SVGAGI. With 4 bases removed from V and 0 bases from J, the gap between germline ends came to 13 bases. The CDR3 is 15 residues long.

This rearrangement joins TRBV28 to TRBJ1-3; D unclear. CDR3 size: 14 residues. Trimming cost V 5 bases and J 1 base, with 9 bases left between them. Germline V gene sequence: CDR1 MDHEN, CDR2 SYDVKM. CDR3 residues: CASSSLGSGNTIYF. DNA for the CDR3: TGTGCCAGCAGTAGCCTAGGGTCTGGAAACACCATATATTTT.

The V gene is TRBV7-2, the J gene TRBJ2-1; 14 positions match TRBD2. Per the germline V gene, CDR1 is SGHTA and CDR2 is FQGNSA. This CDR3 has 16 residues. The V and J ends lost 4 bases and 7 bases, in that order; junction bases with no gene match: 6. Here the CDR3 DNA reads TGTGCCAGCAGCTCGGGGACTAGCGGGAGAATTAATGAGCAGTTCTTC. As protein: CASSSGTSGRINEQFF. Drawing the rest from reference TRBV7-2 and TRBJ2-1, the complete variable domain is GAGVSQSPSNKVTEKGKDVELRCDPISGHTALYWYRQSLGQGLEFLIYFQGNSAPDKSGLPSDRFSAERTGGSVSTLTIQRTQQEDSAVYLCASSSGTSGRINEQFFGPGTRLTVL.

The CDR3 DNA sequence: TGTGCCAGCAGCGTGGGGGAAGAGTTAGAAGCTTTCTTT. It encodes CASSVGEELEAFF. The chain carries TRBV9 and TRBJ1-1; TRBD1 is a possible D gene (5 bases). Germline V lookup: CDR1 SGDLS, CDR2 YYNGEE. V dropped 2 bases and J dropped 8 bases, with 13 bases sitting between them. The CDR3 contains 13 residues.

This chain links TRBV5-1 with TRBJ2-1, with D perhaps TRBD2 (6 bases). CDR3 size: 15 residues. The germline CDR1 and CDR2 sequences are SGHRS and YFSETQ. V was pared by 3 bases and J by 7 bases, with 17 bases between. The CDR3 reads CASSSLPGLRNEQFF. Here the CDR3 DNA reads TGCGCCAGCAGCTCCCTACCGGGACTCCGAAATGAGCAGTTCTTC.

This chain joins TRBV6-5 and TRBJ2-7; the D is unclear. The germline CDR1 and CDR2 sequences are MNHEY and SVGAGI. V lost 6 bases and J 3 bases, leaving 9 bases between the germline ends. The CDR3 is 12 residues long. CDR3: CASRISSYEQYF. The DNA of the CDR3 is TGTGCCAGCAGGATTAGCAGCTACGAGCAGTACTTC.

The J gene is TRBJ1-6, the V gene TRBV2; TRBD1 matches at 7 bases. Trimming at V came to 8 bases and at J to 9 bases, leaving 10 bases not matched to a gene. This CDR3 has 14 amino acids. Germline CDR1 SNHLY, CDR2 FYNNEI. CDR3 DNA: TGTGCCAGCCACCCGACAGGGAAGGTTTCACCCCTCCACTTT. Protein product: CASHPTGKVSPLHF.

This chain joins TRBV11-3 and TRBJ1-2, with D possibly TRBD1 on 5 matching bases. The CDR3 is made up of 15 amino acids. Germline V lookup: CDR1 SGHNT, CDR2 YENEEA. The V and J ends lost 1 base and 0 bases respectively, with 9 bases between them. CDR3 sequence reads: CASSLGRQTNYGYTF. As DNA, the CDR3 is TGTGCCAGCAGCTTAGGGAGACAGACTAACTATGGCTACACCTTC.

The chain has TRBV19 and TRBJ1-1, with D uncertain. V was shortened by 2 bases and J by 1 base, with 11 bases between the two germline ends. This CDR3 spans 15 amino acids. Germline V gene lookup returns CDR1 LNHDA and CDR2 SQIVND (reference sequence). The CDR3 loop reads CASSITANENTEAFF. In DNA, the CDR3 is TGTGCCAGTAGTATAACGGCAAACGAGAACACTGAAGCTTTCTTT.

This clone was seen once. The rearrangement joins TRBV3-1 (or the pseudogene TRBV3-2) to TRBJ1-6; no firm D call. CDR3 length: 14 residues. CDR1 and CDR2 (germline): LGHDT, YNNKEL (reference sequence). V was shortened by 1 base and J by 7 bases, with 8 bases between the two germline ends. CDR3 loop: CASSQALTNSPLHF. CDR3 DNA: TGTGCCAGCAGCCAAGCTCTTACAAATTCACCCCTCCACTTT.